This TCR beta chain was retrieved from a study of T-cell memory formation after mild COVID-19. Study findings and constraints: The SARS-CoV-2 specificity of second-wave clones reaching peak at day 37 remained unverified. Day 15 to 85 contractors were CD4/CD8 balanced; later expanders leaned CD4+.

On this clonotype itself: The antigen remains unidentified.

This CDR3 spans 14 amino acids. Trimming cost V 3 bases and J 6 bases; bases outside gene matches: 3. Germline V gene lookup returns CDR1 KGHDR and CDR2 SFDVKD. TCRdb recomputed calls from the 5' RACE reads with MiXCR, one row per CDR3 protein. The data hold 450,000 or so distinct CDR3 sequences, with roughly 25% observed a single time. This TCR was sampled from an adult woman who had mild COVID-19 (a few samples of this study predate the infection). Cell type and time point are not known. The chain uses TRBV24-1 and TRBJ2-1; 8 bases are a match to TRBD2. The source material was PBMCs or a T cell subset sorted from them (not recorded which). The CDR3 DNA is TGTGCCACCAGTGATGGACTAGCCGGCAATGAGCAGTTCTTC. Amino acid sequence: CATSDGLAGNEQFF.